This is a list of T cell receptor beta chains from one sample in a study of T cells in Graves' hyperthyroidism and ophthalmopathy. In TCRdb, the multiplex PCR reads were re-called with MiXCR into one record per CDR3 protein. This table holds about 550,000 distinct CDR3 sequences, less than 25% found once. What was sequenced was blood. The receptor source for this set is a man aged 18 to 35 with Graves' hyperthyroidism. Each CDR3 is given with its conserved first and last residue. Each record gives: CDR3 protein, CDR3 DNA, J gene, V gene, clone size, D gene. D genes are given only for firm matches. Where a row states a size, it is once, few, many or the class of an expanded clone; other rows omit it.

CASSPGGDEQYF | TGTGCCAGCAGCCCTGGAGGGGACGAGCAGTACTTC | TRBJ2-7 | TRBV6-1 | many | NA
CASSEGTGGYEQYF | TGTGCCAGCAGTGAGGGGACAGGGGGCTACGAGCAGTACTTC | TRBJ2-7 | TRBV6-1 | many | TRBD1
CASSEFPGQGAGEQYF | TGTGCCAGCAGTGAATTTCCGGGACAGGGGGCAGGAGAGCAGTACTTC | TRBJ2-7 | TRBV25-1 | many | TRBD1
CASSMGRATGELFF | TGTGCCAGTAGTATGGGAAGGGCCACCGGGGAGCTGTTTTTT | TRBJ2-2 | TRBV19 | many | NA
CANEGNTEAFF | TGTGCCAACGAGGGGAACACTGAAGCTTTCTTT | TRBJ1-1 | TRBV9 | NA | NA
CASSDEVGGSPLHF | TGTGCCAGCAGTGATGAGGTTGGGGGTTCACCCCTCCACTTT | TRBJ1-6 | TRBV2 | many | NA
CASSTNEGGEQYF | TGTGCCAGCAGTACTAACGAGGGCGGGGAGCAGTACTTC | TRBJ2-7 | TRBV28 | many | NA
CATYSSGAMNTEAFF | TGTGCCACCTACTCCAGCGGGGCAATGAACACTGAAGCTTTCTTT | TRBJ1-1 | TRBV12-3/TRBV12-4 | many | NA
CAWSVQAGGGTGELFF | TGTGCCTGGAGTGTACAAGCGGGGGGAGGGACCGGGGAGCTGTTTTTT | TRBJ2-2 | TRBV30 | few | TRBD2
CASSLMGAQGTEAFF | TGTGCCAGCAGTTTAATGGGGGCGCAGGGCACTGAAGCTTTCTTT | TRBJ1-1 | TRBV27 | few | NA
CSAPGLAAETQYF | TGCAGCGCACCGGGACTAGCGGCGGAGACCCAGTACTTC | TRBJ2-5 | TRBV29-1 | many | TRBD2
CASSAYRLPYEQYF | TGTGCCAGCAGTGCCTATAGACTTCCCTACGAGCAGTACTTC | TRBJ2-7 | TRBV28 | NA | NA
CASSLEGDRYQPQHF | TGCGCCAGCAGCTTGGAAGGGGACAGGTATCAGCCCCAGCATTTT | TRBJ1-5 | TRBV5-1 | many | TRBD1
CASSLYASNYGYTF | TGTGCCAGCAGCTTGTATGCGAGTAACTATGGCTACACCTTC | TRBJ1-2 | TRBV5-5 | NA | NA
CASRVGQAGNTIYF | TGTGCCAGCCGTGTTGGACAAGCTGGAAACACCATATATTTT | TRBJ1-3 | TRBV2 | NA | NA
CASATGLNHEQYF | TGTGCCAGCGCGACAGGGTTGAACCACGAGCAGTACTTC | TRBJ2-7 | TRBV12-3/TRBV12-4 | many | TRBD1
CASRQGNFDTGELFF | TGTGCCAGCAGACAAGGGAACTTTGACACCGGGGAGCTGTTTTTT | TRBJ2-2 | TRBV6-1 | many | NA
CASSYLAPDSYEQYF | TGTGCCAGCAGTTACTTAGCTCCCGACTCCTACGAGCAGTACTTC | TRBJ2-7 | TRBV6-5 | NA | NA
CASSLEWGVSYEQYF | TGTGCCAGCAGCTTGGAGTGGGGGGTCTCCTACGAGCAGTACTTC | TRBJ2-7 | TRBV5-5 | NA | NA
CASQDRRDGYTF | TGTGCCAGCCAGGACAGGAGGGACGGCTACACCTTC | TRBJ1-2 | TRBV18 | NA | TRBD1
CASSLSRTAPNQPQHF | TGTGCCAGCAGCTTATCGCGGACCGCGCCTAATCAGCCCCAGCATTTT | TRBJ1-5 | TRBV7-8 | many | NA
CASSQSPMAGGPGEQYF | TGTGCCAGCAGCCAAAGCCCAATGGCCGGGGGGCCGGGCGAGCAGTACTTC | TRBJ2-7 | TRBV28 | NA | NA
CASSGTSGRDSYEQYF | TGTGCCAGCAGCGGGACTAGCGGGAGAGACTCCTACGAGCAGTACTTC | TRBJ2-7 | TRBV28 | NA | TRBD2
CASSSGTGTHYEQYF | TGTGCCAGCAGTTCGGGGACAGGGACCCACTACGAGCAGTACTTC | TRBJ2-7 | TRBV28 | many | TRBD1
CASSQGPGQGAAKNIQYF | TGCGCCAGCAGCCAAGGTCCCGGACAGGGGGCGGCCAAAAACATTCAGTACTTC | TRBJ2-4 | TRBV4-1 | NA | TRBD1
CASSSLWGGAEAFF | TGTGCCAGCAGTTCTCTCTGGGGCGGGGCTGAAGCTTTCTTT | TRBJ1-1 | TRBV2 | many | NA
CASSFSTRTSEAFF | TGTGCCAGCAGTTTCTCAACCCGGACATCCGAAGCTTTCTTT | TRBJ1-1 | TRBV28 | many | NA
CASSTARGSTYYEQYF | TGTGCCAGCAGTACAGCCCGCGGGAGTACCTACTACGAGCAGTACTTC | TRBJ2-7 | TRBV11-2 | NA | TRBD2
CASSIKVNQPQHF | TGTGCCAGTAGTATAAAGGTTAATCAGCCCCAGCATTTT | TRBJ1-5 | TRBV19 | many | NA
CASSQGQGVSYEQYF | TGCGCCAGCAGCCAGGGACAGGGCGTCTCTTACGAGCAGTACTTC | TRBJ2-7 | TRBV4-1 | many | TRBD1